A selection of T cell receptor beta chains follows, all from one sample in a study of blood T cell repertoires in COVID-19. Assay: immunoSEQ multiplex PCR; the TCRdb copy retains only in-frame clones and omits some. The repertoire holds about 73,000 clones, with roughly four fifths as singletons. Sequencing was done on a sample of peripheral blood. Every receptor here comes from a human donor in a cohort sampled during active COVID-19. Both conserved end residues are part of each CDR3.

j_gene: TRBJ2-7; v_gene: TRBV18; CDR3aa: CASSPGTSSYEQYF
j_gene: TRBJ2-1; v_gene: TRBV2; CDR3aa: CASSPPLLGSGGTQGNEQFF
j_gene: TRBJ1-1; v_gene: TRBV7-2; CDR3aa: CASSFTGGTEAFF
j_gene: TRBJ2-7; v_gene: TRBV6-1; CDR3aa: CASSEYRGRYEQYF
j_gene: TRBJ2-3; v_gene: TRBV19; CDR3aa: CASSIGLGGLADTQYF
j_gene: TRBJ2-5; v_gene: TRBV9; CDR3aa: CASSVGAGMQETQYF
j_gene: TRBJ1-1; v_gene: TRBV2; CDR3aa: CASTLGENTEAFF
j_gene: TRBJ1-2; v_gene: TRBV28; CDR3aa: CASRPDLALYGYTF
j_gene: TRBJ2-3; v_gene: TRBV20-1; CDR3aa: CSASPSGGRTDTQYF
j_gene: TRBJ2-2; v_gene: TRBV9; CDR3aa: CASSVESAPNTGELFF
j_gene: TRBJ1-1; v_gene: TRBV11-3; CDR3aa: CASSSTGYGEAFF
j_gene: TRBJ1-1; v_gene: TRBV2; CDR3aa: CASRGLRGRTEAFF
j_gene: TRBJ2-7; v_gene: TRBV10-3; CDR3aa: CAIKATGISEQYF
j_gene: TRBJ1-5; v_gene: TRBV7-9; CDR3aa: CASSQGGRNQPQHF
j_gene: TRBJ2-1; v_gene: TRBV9; CDR3aa: CASSVADGGPYNEQFF
j_gene: TRBJ2-1; v_gene: TRBV6-2/TRBV6-3; CDR3aa: CASSHPYNEQFF
j_gene: TRBJ2-1; v_gene: TRBV7-7; CDR3aa: CASSLGTSGVYNEQFF
j_gene: TRBJ1-3; v_gene: TRBV19; CDR3aa: CASTPGQVSGNTIYF
j_gene: TRBJ2-2; v_gene: TRBV3-1/TRBV3-2; CDR3aa: CASSPPNTGELFF
j_gene: TRBJ1-5; v_gene: TRBV5-1; CDR3aa: CASSLGGQGPQHF
j_gene: TRBJ2-6; v_gene: TRBV7-2; CDR3aa: CASSLVGRGAGANVLTF
j_gene: TRBJ2-3; v_gene: TRBV11-2; CDR3aa: CASSLVAGFSTDTQYF
j_gene: TRBJ2-7; v_gene: TRBV6-5; CDR3aa: CASSYGRGNSYEQYF
j_gene: TRBJ2-5; v_gene: TRBV19; CDR3aa: CASSRALVEETQYF
j_gene: TRBJ2-3; v_gene: TRBV3-1/TRBV3-2; CDR3aa: CASSRLGAGGPDTQYF
j_gene: TRBJ2-4; v_gene: TRBV5-8; CDR3aa: CASSSGFGAKNIQYF
j_gene: TRBJ2-5; v_gene: TRBV6-5; CDR3aa: CASSYRKTSGGETQYF
j_gene: TRBJ1-6; v_gene: TRBV5-5; CDR3aa: CASSLAAYGRGVPPNSPLHF
j_gene: TRBJ2-2; v_gene: TRBV12-5; CDR3aa: CASGLITRGTGELFF
j_gene: TRBJ2-1; v_gene: TRBV6-1; CDR3aa: CASSEVGQVWNEQFF
j_gene: TRBJ1-2; v_gene: TRBV5-8; CDR3aa: CASSLGQGARNYTF
j_gene: TRBJ2-1; v_gene: TRBV19; CDR3aa: CASSTGHREQFF
j_gene: TRBJ1-4; v_gene: TRBV19; CDR3aa: CASSISTGGTEKLFF
j_gene: TRBJ2-7; v_gene: TRBV27; CDR3aa: CASSPTGGYYEQYF
j_gene: TRBJ2-7; v_gene: TRBV5-3; CDR3aa: CARSSGVGLAVRSSYEQYF
j_gene: TRBJ2-1; v_gene: TRBV19; CDR3aa: CASTQGAGEQFF
j_gene: TRBJ1-2; v_gene: TRBV6-6; CDR3aa: CASSSSANYGYTF
j_gene: TRBJ1-2; v_gene: TRBV5-1; CDR3aa: CASSPVTGSGGYTF
j_gene: TRBJ2-3; v_gene: TRBV7-9; CDR3aa: CASSPQGTSTDTQYF
j_gene: TRBJ1-1; v_gene: TRBV5-1; CDR3aa: CASSSTGGLNTEAFF
j_gene: TRBJ2-3; v_gene: TRBV3-1/TRBV3-2; CDR3aa: CASSPRPGGPGTDTQYF
j_gene: TRBJ1-2; v_gene: TRBV6-2/TRBV6-3; CDR3aa: CASSYWDRVLSNYGYTF
j_gene: TRBJ2-3; v_gene: TRBV6-2/TRBV6-3; CDR3aa: CASTPLQAGGLHTQYF
j_gene: TRBJ2-3; v_gene: TRBV29-1; CDR3aa: CSVELPAGTDTQYF
j_gene: TRBJ2-5; v_gene: TRBV27; CDR3aa: CASSLGPGWKTQYF
j_gene: TRBJ2-7; v_gene: TRBV28; CDR3aa: CASSNSGGVSYEQYF